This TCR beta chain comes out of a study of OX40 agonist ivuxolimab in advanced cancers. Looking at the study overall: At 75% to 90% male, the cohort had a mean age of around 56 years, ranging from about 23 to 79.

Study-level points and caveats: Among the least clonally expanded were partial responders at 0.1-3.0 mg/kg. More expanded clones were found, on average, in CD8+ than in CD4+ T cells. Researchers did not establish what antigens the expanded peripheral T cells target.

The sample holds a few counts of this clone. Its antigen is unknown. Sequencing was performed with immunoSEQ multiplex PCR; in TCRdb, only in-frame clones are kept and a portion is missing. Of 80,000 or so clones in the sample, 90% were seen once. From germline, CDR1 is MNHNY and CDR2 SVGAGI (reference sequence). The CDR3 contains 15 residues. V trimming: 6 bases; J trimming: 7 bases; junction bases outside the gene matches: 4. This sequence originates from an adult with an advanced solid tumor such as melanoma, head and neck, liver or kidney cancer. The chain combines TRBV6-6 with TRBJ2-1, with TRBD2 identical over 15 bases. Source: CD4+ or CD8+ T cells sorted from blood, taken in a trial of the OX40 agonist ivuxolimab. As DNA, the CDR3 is TGTGCCAGCAGCTCCGGGACTAGCGGGGGGAATGAGCAGTTCTTC. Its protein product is CASSSGTSGGNEQFF.